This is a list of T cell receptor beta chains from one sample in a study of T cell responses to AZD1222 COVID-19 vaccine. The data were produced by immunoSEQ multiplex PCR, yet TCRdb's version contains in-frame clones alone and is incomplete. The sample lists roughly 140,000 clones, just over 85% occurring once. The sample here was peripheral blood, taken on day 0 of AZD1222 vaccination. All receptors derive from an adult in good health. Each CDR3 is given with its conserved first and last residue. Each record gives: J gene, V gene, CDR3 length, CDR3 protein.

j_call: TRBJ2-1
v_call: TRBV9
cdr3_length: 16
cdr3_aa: CASSVAGTSDYNEQFF

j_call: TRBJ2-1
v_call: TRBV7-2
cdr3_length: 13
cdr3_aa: CASSIGAVNEQFF

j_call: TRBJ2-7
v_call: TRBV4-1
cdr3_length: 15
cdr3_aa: CASSPPRRGLNEQYF

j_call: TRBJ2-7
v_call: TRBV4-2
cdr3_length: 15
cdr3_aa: CASSQAYRSYEEQYF

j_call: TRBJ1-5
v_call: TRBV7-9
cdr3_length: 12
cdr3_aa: CASSLEGKAQHF

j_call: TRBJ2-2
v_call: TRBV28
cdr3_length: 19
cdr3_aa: CASSGQGGTSGKGAGELFF

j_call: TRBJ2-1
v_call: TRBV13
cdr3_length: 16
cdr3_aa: CASSFLIFGRNNEQFF

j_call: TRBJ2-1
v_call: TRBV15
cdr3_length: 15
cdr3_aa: CATSRRSLLQGEQFF

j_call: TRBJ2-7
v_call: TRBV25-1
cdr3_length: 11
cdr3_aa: CASSEQTGQYF

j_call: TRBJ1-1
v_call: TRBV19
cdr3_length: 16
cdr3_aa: CASSDRGVRMNTEAFF

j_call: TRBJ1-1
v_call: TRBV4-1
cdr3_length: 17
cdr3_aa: CASSQDRVGRRNTEAFF

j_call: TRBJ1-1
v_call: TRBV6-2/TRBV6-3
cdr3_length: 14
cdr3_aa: CASSFLGALAEAFF

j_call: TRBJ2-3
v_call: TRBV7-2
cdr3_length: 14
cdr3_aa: CASSFPYNTDTQYF

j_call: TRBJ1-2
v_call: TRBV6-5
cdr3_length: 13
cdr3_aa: CASSYSKGDGYTF

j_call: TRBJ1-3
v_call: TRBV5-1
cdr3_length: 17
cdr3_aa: CASRGDQGGTTGNTIYF

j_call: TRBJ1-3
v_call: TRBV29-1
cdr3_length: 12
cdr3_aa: CSFSVSGNTIYF